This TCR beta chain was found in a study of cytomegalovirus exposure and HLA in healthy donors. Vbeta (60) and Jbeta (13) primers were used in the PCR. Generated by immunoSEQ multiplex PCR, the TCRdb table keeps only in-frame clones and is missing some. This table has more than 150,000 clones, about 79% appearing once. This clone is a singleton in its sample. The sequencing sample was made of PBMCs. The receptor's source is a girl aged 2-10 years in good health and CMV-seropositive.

CDR3 sequence (DNA): TGTGCCAGCAGCTTAACAGGGGTGGACACCGGGGAGCTGTTTTTT. Its protein product is CASSLTGVDTGELFF. The chain has TRBV7-3 and TRBJ2-2, with a weak D call TRBD1 (5 bases). The germline gives CDR1 SGHTA, CDR2 FQGTGA. Trimming pared 0 bases from V and 3 bases from J, leaving 8 bases between. The CDR3 contains 15 residues.